This entry lists 19 T cell receptor beta chains sequenced from one sample in a study of T cells in Graves' hyperthyroidism and ophthalmopathy. The source material, RNA transcripts, was used to amplify TCR beta CDR3 regions. Carried out on the TCR CDR3, a first-round RT-PCR used the HTBI primer set. TCRdb re-analysed the multiplex PCR reads in MiXCR, keeping a single row per CDR3 protein. The sample lists some 600,000 distinct CDR3 sequences; around 45% were seen once. The sequenced sample consisted of peripheral blood or thyroid tissue (not recorded which). The receptors stem from a woman aged 18-29 years with Graves' hyperthyroidism.

The sample holds many counts of this clonotype. The rearrangement links TRBV10-3 to TRBJ1-2; the D is unclear. Germline values: CDR1 ENHRY, CDR2 SYGVKD. Deletions cut 2 bases from V and 0 bases from J, with 10 bases between. The CDR3 has 15 residues. In DNA, the CDR3 is TGTGCCATCAGTGAGAAAGCGGGATCTAACTATGGCTACACCTTC. This gives the protein CAISEKAGSNYGYTF.

The chain couples TRBV7-2 to TRBJ2-2, with 13 bases aligning to TRBD2. The V gene end was trimmed by 4 bases and the J gene end by 4 bases; junction bases not matched to a gene: 6. The CDR3 has 17 amino acids. Germline-derived CDR1 and CDR2 are SGHTA and FQGNSA. Here the CDR3 DNA reads TGTGCCAGCAGCTCTACCGGACTAGCGGGAGTCACCGGGGAGCTGTTTTTT. Its protein is CASSSTGLAGVTGELFF.

This clonotype was recorded a few times. The V gene is TRBV20-1, the J gene TRBJ1-2; D unresolved. V was pared by 5 bases and J by 2 bases, with 15 bases between. Germline values: CDR1 DFQATT, CDR2 SNEGSKA (reference sequence). The CDR3 is 14 amino acids. The CDR3 spells CSAHPQTRNYGYTF. Written as DNA, the CDR3 is TGCAGTGCTCACCCCCAGACACGAAACTATGGCTACACCTTC.

Worth noting for this clonotype: A junction end diverges from the germline sequence, so it may reflect a read error. This chain joins TRBV7-9 and TRBJ2-7; D perhaps matches TRBD1 (5 bases). The CDR3 length is 15 residues. Germline-derived CDR1 and CDR2 are SEHNR and FQNEAQ (reference sequence). CDR3 protein: CTSSLRADTPYEQYF. DNA for the CDR3: TGTACCAGCAGCTTAAGGGCGGACACGCCCTACGAGCAGTACTTC.

The chain combines TRBV24-1 with TRBJ2-7; no reliable D call. CDR1 is KGHDR and CDR2 is SFDVKD in the germline V gene. V lost 3 bases to trimming and J lost 0 bases, with 5 bases between them. There are 13 residues in the CDR3. CDR3 bases: TGTGCCACCAGTGATGACGGCTCCTACGAGCAGTACTTC. Residues: CATSDDGSYEQYF.

This chain connects TRBV7-2 to TRBJ2-2; D is undetermined. Trimming took off 2 bases at V and 6 bases at J, with 4 bases between the two ends. Germline assignment: CDR1 SGHTA and CDR2 FQGNSA. There are 12 residues in the CDR3. In DNA form, the CDR3 reads TGTGCCAGCAGCTTATTTTCCGGGGAGCTGTTTTTT. Amino acid sequence: CASSLFSGELFF.

Comment on this clonotype: The conserved final phenylalanine or tryptophan is absent from the CDR3, which likely points to a read error. No DNA is shown, since the ends of the CDR3 on it are uncertain; the CDR3 is the one TCRdb lists. V is TRBV7-9 and J is TRBJ1-6; the table's D call, TRBD1, was not checked against the DNA. Germline V gene sequence: CDR1 SEHNR, CDR2 FQNEAQ (reference sequence). The CDR3 comprises 13 residues, both ends counted. The CDR3 sequence is CASSPLAGEGSHY.

The chain uses TRBV29-1 and TRBJ1-2, with D unclear. V lost 5 bases and J 3 bases, leaving 10 bases between the germline ends. Germline assignment: CDR1 SQVTM and CDR2 ANQGSEA. The CDR3 runs to 12 residues. The chain's CDR3 is CSVTRGDYGYTF. Here the CDR3 DNA reads TGCAGCGTTACCAGAGGTGACTATGGCTACACCTTC.

About this clonotype itself: A single base separates this from a much larger clone, so it may be a read error. The chain carries TRBV7-3 and TRBJ2-6; possible D gene TRBD1, 6 bases. The V gene's germline CDR1 is SGHTA and CDR2 FQGTGA. The CDR3 consists of 16 residues. CDR3 coding DNA: TGTGCCAGCAGCCCGGGACATCCCTCTGGGGCCAACGTCCTGGCTTTC. The encoded protein is CASSPGHPSGANVLAF.

J is TRBJ2-7 and V is TRBV7-3, with a weak D call TRBD2 (7 bases). The CDR3 runs 15 residues. CDR1 is SGHTA, CDR2 FQGTGA, per germline. The V and J ends lost 6 bases and 5 bases respectively, with 20 bases between them. The CDR3 reads CASRRGEGLHDEQYF. For the CDR3, the DNA is TGTGCCAGCAGGAGGGGGGAGGGCCTTCACGACGAGCAGTACTTC.

The chain uses TRBV2 and TRBJ2-5; TRBD2 agrees at 8 bases. Trimming cost V 1 base and J 3 bases; bases outside gene matches: 4. This CDR3 has 15 amino acids. CDR1 is SNHLY and CDR2 is FYNNEI in the germline V gene. The CDR3 reads CASSEGAGDEETQYF. The DNA of the CDR3 is TGTGCCAGCAGTGAAGGAGCGGGAGATGAAGAGACCCAGTACTTC. Filled out from reference TRBV2 and TRBJ2-5, the complete variable domain reads EPEVTQTPSHQVTQMGQEVILRCVPISNHLYFYWYRQILGQKVEFLVSFYNNEISEKSEIFDDQFSVERPDGSNFTLKIRSTKLEDSAMYFCASSEGAGDEETQYFGPGTRLLVL.

The table lists this clonotype with many counts. The chain links TRBV14 to TRBJ1-2; D not resolved. Trimming cost V 1 base and J 7 bases, with 4 bases left between them. This CDR3 is 11 amino acids long. Germline V gives CDR1 SGHDN, CDR2 FVKESK. CDR3 protein: CASSQGGGYTF. CDR3 coding DNA: TGTGCCAGCAGCCAAGGAGGTGGCTACACCTTC.

In this sample, this clonotype turned up once. The chain employs TRBV29-1 and TRBJ1-1, with a possible D match to TRBD1 (5 bases). The CDR3 runs to 12 residues. Between the trimmed V and J ends, which lost 7 bases and 3 bases, there was a span of 12 bases. Germline loops: CDR1 SQVTM, CDR2 ANQGSEA. The CDR3 loop reads CSDATGHTEAFF. CDR3 coding DNA: TGCAGCGACGCTACAGGCCACACTGAAGCTTTCTTT.

Many counts were recorded for this clonotype. The chain combines TRBV7-2 with TRBJ2-7; either TRBD1 or TRBD2 may supply D (5 bases each). This CDR3 has 11 amino acids. The V gene's germline CDR1 is SGHTA and CDR2 FQGNSA. V lost 7 bases, J lost 2 bases, and 6 bases lay in between. The CDR3 DNA sequence: TGTGCCAGCAAGGGACCCTACGAGCAGTACTTC. Translation: CASKGPYEQYF.

Comment on this clonotype: Given a much more abundant clone one base away, this may be a read error. This chain joins TRBV2 and TRBJ1-2; D perhaps matches TRBD1 (5 bases). Looked up from germline, CDR1 is SNHLY and CDR2 is FYNNEI. V was cut by 8 bases and J by 3 bases, with 10 bases left in between. The CDR3 is 12 amino acids. The CDR3 DNA reads TGTGCCAGCGACAGAGAGGACTATGGCTACACCTTC. It specifies CASDREDYGYTF. Variable domain in full (rest from reference TRBV2 and TRBJ1-2): EPEVTQTPSHQVTQMGQEVILRCVPISNHLYFYWYRQILGQKVEFLVSFYNNEISEKSEIFDDQFSVERPDGSNFTLKIRSTKLEDSAMYFCASDREDYGYTFGSGTRLTVV.

This clonotype was seen only a few times. The junction and the germline gene differ at one end; a read error may be behind it. CDR3: CASSQEGWGSRNTIYF. The CDR3 DNA follows: TGCGCCAGCAGCCAAGAAGGCTGGGGGTCAAGAAACACCATATATTTT. The V call is TRBV7-2, the J call TRBJ1-3, with a weak D call TRBD1 (5 bases). Germline CDR1 and CDR2: SGHTA and FQGNSA. The CDR3 runs 16 residues.

V usage is TRBV7-3 and J usage is TRBJ1-2; 7 bases align to TRBD1. There are 15 residues in the CDR3. Trimming at V came to 5 bases and at J to 4 bases, leaving 10 bases not matched to a gene. In germline, CDR1 is SGHTA, CDR2 FQGTGA. The DNA of the CDR3 is TGTGCCAGCAGCACCGGGACAGCGGCCCTCTATGGCTACACCTTC. Encoded protein: CASSTGTAALYGYTF.

Remarks on this clonotype: The junction shows a germline mismatch at one end, possibly a read error. This chain connects TRBV7-7 to TRBJ2-7, with 8 bases identical to TRBD1. The CDR3 is made up of 14 amino acids. Germline CDR1 SSHAT, CDR2 FNYEAQ (reference sequence). CDR3 coding DNA: TGTGCTAGCACCCCCGGGCAGGGGGCCAACGAGCAGTACTTC. Its translation is CASTPGQGANEQYF.

This clonotype has a count of ten or more. This rearrangement joins TRBV29-1 to TRBJ2-7; perhaps TRBD1 as D (6 bases). The CDR3 covers 15 residues. The V and J ends lost 4 bases and 0 bases respectively, with 16 bases between them. From germline, CDR1 is SQVTM and CDR2 ANQGSEA. CDR3 DNA sequence: TGCAGCGTTGTCTCCACAGGGCCCATCTCCTACGAGCAGTACTTC. Translation gives CSVVSTGPISYEQYF.